The 28 T cell receptor beta chains below were found in one sample sequenced in a study of blood T cells in healthy people across ages (dated by TCRdb to 2015 to 2017). The library was obtained by 5' RACE. The listed sequencing device is Illumina HiSeq 2500. A second PCR of 7 to 11 cycles was performed with a sample-barcoded 5' primer and a J-beta primer mix. TCRdb took the public reads, trimmed them with fastp at Q25, ran MiXCR for clone calling and kept in-frame beta chains. Each CDR3 protein gets just one entry, which takes the most common genes and DNA from the rows behind it. In this sample the table shows approximately 400,000 distinct CDR3 sequences, about 49% of which occur a single time. The ten most abundant clones make up under 65% of the sample. Sequenced material: blood. The receptors shown here come from a man in his 60s in good health.

V gene TRBV10-3 combines with J gene TRBJ2-4, with 8 bases fitting TRBD1. Looked up from germline, CDR1 is ENHRY and CDR2 is SYGVKD. The CDR3 loop spans 16 amino acids. The ends lost 3 bases at V and 0 bases at J; junction bases unmatched: 4. The CDR3 protein is CAISEGDRLAKNIQYF. CDR3 nucleotides: TGTGCCATCAGTGAAGGGGACAGGCTAGCCAAAAACATTCAGTACTTC.

V and J are TRBV5-6 and TRBJ2-7, with D hard to call. The CDR3 runs to 12 residues. Germline-derived CDR1 and CDR2 are SGHDT and YYEEEE. V gave up 3 bases and J gave up 6 bases, with 10 bases separating them. The CDR3, as DNA: TGTGCCAGCAGCTCCCAGGACGGCGAGCAGTACTTC. Its protein product is CASSSQDGEQYF.

The J gene is TRBJ1-1, the V gene TRBV21-1. TRBV21-1 is tagged as a pseudogene. The CDR3 contains 16 residues. CDR3 coding DNA: TGTGCCAGCACCAATTTATGGGGCCCTAAGGACACTGAAGCTTTCTTT. The encoded protein is CASTNLWGPKDTEAFF.

Concerning this clonotype: At one boundary the junction diverges from the germline segment, which might be a read error. V and J are TRBV10-1 and TRBJ2-3; possible D gene TRBD1, 5 bases. Germline V gives CDR1 WNHNN, CDR2 SYGVQD (reference sequence). The CDR3 sequence is 15 residues long. CDR3 nucleotides: TGCGCCAGCAGTGATTTACGGACAAGCACAGGTACGCAGTATTTT. Translation: CASSDLRTSTGTQYF.

The rearrangement uses TRBV13 and TRBJ1-1; 9 nucleotides align to TRBD1. CDR3 length: 18 residues. Germline CDR1 is PRHDT and CDR2 is FYEKMQ (reference sequence). Losses at the gene ends were 6 bases for V and 2 bases for J; bases not matched to a gene: 16. The CDR3 here is CASSLHPSGTGKNTEAFF. CDR3 coding DNA: TGTGCCAGCAGTCTTCACCCCTCCGGGACAGGGAAAAACACTGAAGCTTTCTTT.

The chain uses TRBV20-1 and TRBJ2-3, with TRBD2 matching 8 bases. The ends lost 1 base at V and 1 base at J; junction bases unmatched: 13. The V gene's germline CDR1 is DFQATT and CDR2 SNEGSKA (reference sequence). This CDR3 has 18 residues. The CDR3, as DNA: TGCAGTGCTAGAGTTTCGCTATTAGGGACTAGGGGCACAGATACGCAGTATTTT. Translation: CSARVSLLGTRGTDTQYF.

This clonotype was observed many times. This sequence joins TRBV12-3 or TRBV12-4 and TRBJ2-7; 7 bases align to TRBD2. The V segment lost 7 bases and the J segment 5 bases; nucleotides outside the gene matches: 14. This CDR3 spans 15 amino acids. The CDR3 here is CASTANRDYVDEQYF. The CDR3 nucleotides read TGTGCCAGCACCGCGAACCGGGACTACGTAGACGAGCAGTACTTC.

The genes are TRBV28 and TRBJ2-7, with D perhaps given as TRBD1 or TRBD2 (5 bases each). Germline values: CDR1 MDHEN, CDR2 SYDVKM. Trimming cost V 2 bases and J 2 bases, with 7 bases left between them. The CDR3 runs 13 residues. DNA for the CDR3: TGTGCCAGCAGTTTACCGGGACCCTACGAGCAGTACTTC. Its translation is CASSLPGPYEQYF.

The rearrangement uses TRBV20-1 and TRBJ1-2; 7 positions match TRBD1. Germline V CDR1 and CDR2: DFQATT, SNEGSKA (reference sequence). This CDR3 has 14 amino acids. Trimming took 6 bases from V and 6 from J; bases not matched to a gene: 13. The CDR3 here is CSAYLTGSADGYTF. The CDR3 region has the DNA TGCAGTGCCTATTTGACAGGGAGTGCAGATGGCTACACCTTC.

The chain employs TRBV20-1 and TRBJ2-1; TRBD2 agrees at 12 bases. CDR3 length equals 16 residues. J gave up 0 bases and V 5 bases, and 5 bases lay outside the gene matches. Germline CDR1 is DFQATT and CDR2 is SNEGSKA (reference sequence). CDR3 coding DNA: TGCAGTGCTGTAACTAGCGGGGGGAGCTCCTACAATGAGCAGTTCTTC. Encoded protein: CSAVTSGGSSYNEQFF.

The chain uses TRBV5-1 and TRBJ2-5; D possibly corresponds to TRBD1 (5 bases). Germline V gives CDR1 SGHRS, CDR2 YFSETQ. The V end lost 4 bases, the J end lost 6 bases, and 19 bases lay between the germline ends. CDR3 length: 15 residues. CDR3 loop: CASSLGHKSTKTQYF. CDR3 nucleotide sequence: TGCGCCAGCAGCCTGGGGCACAAATCGACGAAGACCCAGTACTTC.

Note on this clonotype: A junction end diverges from the germline sequence, so it may reflect a read error. The rearrangement links TRBV5-1 to TRBJ2-5; D may be TRBD1 (6 bases). The CDR3 sequence is 17 residues long. The germline gives CDR1 SGHRS, CDR2 YFSETQ. The CDR3 nucleotides read TGCGCCAGCAGCTTGGGGACCGGACAGTCCTTCCAAGAGACCCGGTACTTC. Translated: CASSLGTGQSFQETRYF.

This rearrangement joins TRBV19 to TRBJ2-3, with no clear D. V was cut by 3 bases and J by 2 bases, with 9 bases left in between. Per germline, CDR1 LNHDA and CDR2 SQIVND (reference sequence). CDR3 length: 14 amino acids. The CDR3 sequence: CASSIVIHTDTQYF. The CDR3, as DNA: TGTGCCAGTAGTATTGTCATTCACACAGATACGCAGTATTTT.

At least ten counts were recorded for this clonotype. A much larger clone differs by one base, so this may be a read error. This chain joins TRBV7-2 and TRBJ2-5, with 7 bases fitting TRBD1. From germline, CDR1 is SGHTA and CDR2 FQGNSA. J lost 4 bases, V lost 5 bases, and 7 bases had no gene match. The CDR3 runs 14 residues. In nucleotides, the CDR3 is TGTGCCAGCAGCGTAGGATACAGGGGAGAGACCCAGTACTTC. Translated, it gives CASSVGYRGETQYF.

This chain joins TRBV28 and TRBJ2-5; tentatively, D is TRBD1 (5 bases). Germline V gene lookup returns CDR1 MDHEN and CDR2 SYDVKM. The ends were cut back, 3 bases at V and 4 bases at J, with 12 bases in the middle. This CDR3 has 14 residues. CDR3 DNA sequence: TGTGCCAGCAGTTTTGAGTTGGGGCGAGAGACCCAGTACTTC. This gives the protein CASSFELGRETQYF.

The J gene is TRBJ1-4, the V gene TRBV13; no firm D call. V was shortened by 5 bases and J by 5 bases, with 12 bases between the two germline ends. CDR3 size: 14 residues. The germline V gene has CDR1 PRHDT and CDR2 FYEKMQ (reference sequence). Here the CDR3 reads CASSTGVQNEKLFF. CDR3 nucleotides: TGTGCCAGCAGCACCGGCGTCCAGAATGAAAAACTGTTTTTT.

The chain carries TRBV7-6 and TRBJ2-7; 11 bases fit TRBD2. J gave up 2 bases and V 4 bases, and 7 bases lay outside the gene matches. The CDR3 sequence is 16 residues long. CDR1 is SGHVS, CDR2 FNYEAQ, per germline. The CDR3 DNA reads TGTGCCAGCAGCTCCTCTTCGACTAGCGGGGCCTACGAGCAGTACTTC. This encodes CASSSSSTSGAYEQYF.

This clonotype was recorded a few times. The V and J genes are TRBV7-2 and TRBJ2-7; D is unclear. Per germline, CDR1 SGHTA and CDR2 FQGNSA. Trimming cost V 1 base and J 5 bases, with 18 bases left between them. The CDR3 consists of 16 residues. This CDR3 is CASSLEGSKRAHEQYF. For the CDR3, the DNA is TGTGCCAGCAGCTTAGAAGGGTCGAAAAGGGCCCACGAGCAGTACTTC. Variable domain in full (rest from reference TRBV7-2 and TRBJ2-7): GAGVSQSPSNKVTEKGKDVELRCDPISGHTALYWYRQSLGQGLEFLIYFQGNSAPDKSGLPSDRFSAERTGGSVSTLTIQRTQQEDSAVYLCASSLEGSKRAHEQYFGPGTRLTVT.

Only one count was recorded for this clonotype. The chain recombines TRBV5-4 with TRBJ1-1, with a weak D call TRBD1 (6 bases). The CDR3 loop spans 15 amino acids. V was trimmed by 5 bases and J by 3 bases, leaving 17 bases between them. Germline values: CDR1 SGHNT, CDR2 YYREEE (reference sequence). In DNA, the CDR3 is TGTGCCAGCAGGGAGAGGGGGGCGCTGGACACTGAAGCTTTCTTT. Protein product: CASRERGALDTEAFF.

Only a few counts were recorded for this clonotype. The V gene is TRBV6-2 or TRBV6-3, the J gene TRBJ2-7; TRBD2 matches 11 bases. The CDR3 length is 15 residues. Germline CDR1 and CDR2: MNHEY and SVGEGT. The V and J ends lost 6 bases and 1 base, in that order; junction bases with no gene match: 5. In DNA, the CDR3 is TGTGCCAGCAGAAGTAGCGGGGGGGGTTCCTACGAGCAGTACTTC. Encoded protein: CASRSSGGGSYEQYF.

This clonotype was detected ten times or more. This rearrangement joins TRBV7-2 to TRBJ2-1, with a weak D call TRBD1 (5 bases). TRBJ2-7 explains the end of the DNA better; the J call may be wrong. The V gene's germline CDR1 is SGHTA and CDR2 FQGNSA. CDR3 length: 16 amino acids. CDR3 DNA sequence: TGTGCCAGCAGCTTACAGGGTGTTGGGGTCTACAATGAGCAGTACTTC. Translation gives CASSLQGVGVYNEQYF.

The CDR3 bases are TGTGCCAGCAGTTTACAGGACAGGGGGACAGATACGCAGTATTTT. It translates to CASSLQDRGTDTQYF. This chain links TRBV27 with TRBJ2-3; 10 nucleotides line up with TRBD1. This CDR3 contains 15 residues. V dropped 2 bases and J dropped 3; count of bases not matched to a gene: 2. The germline CDR1 and CDR2 sequences are MNHEY and SMNVEV (reference sequence).

The V and J genes are TRBV20-1 and TRBJ2-1; 12 bases match TRBD2. CDR3 size: 13 residues. Trimming cost V 2 bases and J 7 bases; bases outside gene matches: 0. The germline gives CDR1 DFQATT, CDR2 SNEGSKA (reference sequence). The CDR3 nucleotides are TGCAGTGCTAGAACTAGCGGGAGGAATGAGCAGTTCTTC. It encodes CSARTSGRNEQFF.

This chain links TRBV2 with TRBJ2-1; D may match TRBD1 or TRBD2 (6 bases each). There are 14 residues in the CDR3. Germline V lookup: CDR1 SNHLY, CDR2 FYNNEI. Trimming pared 8 bases from V and 9 bases from J, leaving 20 bases between. CDR3 residues: CASGGGGGLGEQFF. The CDR3 DNA follows: TGTGCCAGCGGGGGAGGAGGGGGGCTGGGTGAGCAGTTCTTC.

This clonotype was seen only a few times. The CDR3 sequence: CASSRDRATYEQYF. In nucleotides, the CDR3 is TGTGCCAGCAGTCGGGACAGGGCTACCTACGAGCAGTACTTC. The chain has TRBV2 and TRBJ2-7, with 9 bases matching TRBD1. J was trimmed by 2 bases and V by 5 bases; bases with no gene match: 4. CDR3 length: 14 residues. CDR1 and CDR2 from the germline V gene are SNHLY and FYNNEI. Full variable domain (outside the CDR3, taken from reference TRBV2 and TRBJ2-7): EPEVTQTPSHQVTQMGQEVILRCVPISNHLYFYWYRQILGQKVEFLVSFYNNEISEKSEIFDDQFSVERPDGSNFTLKIRSTKLEDSAMYFCASSRDRATYEQYFGPGTRLTVT.

This clonotype was counted a few times. The chain couples TRBV7-2 to TRBJ2-6, with a possible D match to TRBD2 (6 bases). V was cut by 4 bases and J by 0 bases, with 10 bases left in between. The CDR3 runs to 16 residues. The V gene's germline CDR1 is SGHTA and CDR2 FQGNSA. The CDR3 loop is CASSSAGPSGANVLTF. CDR3 in DNA: TGTGCCAGCAGCTCAGCGGGTCCCTCTGGGGCCAACGTCCTGACTTTC. The full variable domain, completed using reference TRBV7-2 and TRBJ2-6, is GAGVSQSPSNKVTEKGKDVELRCDPISGHTALYWYRQSLGQGLEFLIYFQGNSAPDKSGLPSDRFSAERTGGSVSTLTIQRTQQEDSAVYLCASSSAGPSGANVLTFGAGSRLTVL.

There are a few counts of this clonotype. The chain is built from TRBV6-4 and TRBJ2-1; TRBD1 might be the D (5 bases). Trimming cost V 0 bases and J 5 bases, with 5 bases left between them. The germline V gene encodes CDR1 MRHNA and CDR2 SNTAGT. This CDR3 spans 13 amino acids. The CDR3 nucleotides read TGTGCCAGCAGTGACTCGGACAACAATGAGCAGTTCTTC. This codes for CASSDSDNNEQFF.

This clonotype was counted between two and nine times. This sequence joins TRBV6-5 and TRBJ2-7, with D perhaps matching TRBD1 (6 bases). The length of the CDR3 is 15 residues. Germline V gene sequence: CDR1 MNHEY, CDR2 SVGAGI. V was shortened by 6 bases and J by 2 bases, with 17 bases between the two germline ends. DNA of the CDR3: TGTGCCAGCAGCCCCTCTCAGGGGCGTACCTACGAGCAGTACTTC. This sequence encodes CASSPSQGRTYEQYF.